The present entry profiles one T cell receptor (beta chain) with its context. This specimen belongs to a study of blood T cell repertoires in COVID-19. About the research overall: COVID-19 samples from acute and convalescent phases originated in the United States, Italy and Spain. PBMCs, B-cell-depleted T cells, or T cells provided the cDNA or gDNA that made up the material.

In the source study's methods: Estimation of nucleated cell counts was performed using reference gene primer amplification. Clones were read by immunoSEQ multiplex PCR, and TCRdb kept only the in-frame ones, dropping some. For V, J and clone size, that table is used; D and trimming come from the DNA. Of about 32,000 clones in the sample, approximately 95% are singletons; the top ten hold approximately 0.9%. Germline V gives CDR1 MNHNY, CDR2 SVGAGI (reference sequence). The V end was cut by 2 bases, the J end by 0 bases, with 7 bases between. This CDR3 has 14 residues. The receptor was isolated from a male donor with active COVID-19. The genes are TRBV6-6 and TRBJ2-5, with D unresolved. Sequencing was done on a sample of peripheral blood. The CDR3 sequence is CASSYMLDQETQYF. As DNA, the CDR3 is TGTGCCAGCAGTTACATGTTAGACCAAGAGACCCAGTACTTC.